The clone carrying this T cell receptor beta chain showed up just a few times. This entry belongs to a study of blood T cell repertoires in COVID-19. Germline V gene data show CDR1 as MDHEN and CDR2 as SYDVKM. CDR3 size: 14 residues. Trimming removed 5 bases from V and 4 bases from J, with 12 bases in between. Profiled with immunoSEQ multiplex PCR; TCRdb holds only in-frame clones, not every one. The sample consists of some 300,000 clones, 88% of them appearing once. This receptor was identified in a woman aged 25 to 39 who had recovered from COVID-19. The sample comprised peripheral blood. The genes are TRBV28 and TRBJ1-5; D call uncertain. The chain's CDR3 is CASSRLAGNQPQHF. The CDR3 bases are TGTGCCAGCAGTCGGCTCGCGGGAAATCAGCCCCAGCATTTT.